This TCR beta chain was identified during a study of shared clonotypes between healthy human individuals. Study-wide context: Sampling drew on donors who were two women and a few men aged 18 to 49. Per donor, three plates held CD4 naive cells, three held CD4 memory, two held CD8 naive and one held CD8 memory.

Assay execution proceeded at the deep level. Sorted subsets were amplified in replicate PCRs using approximately 0.2 ug DNA, tens of thousands of T cell genomes. Profiled with immunoSEQ multiplex PCR; TCRdb holds only in-frame clones, not every one. In the table there are about 1.9 million clones, just under 95% of which are singletons. Naive CD8 cells were CD45RO-negative, positively selected for CCR7, excluding terminally differentiated effector memory CD45RA+ cells. Trimming removed 4 bases from V and 5 bases from J, with 12 bases in between. The CDR3 consists of 13 residues. Germline CDR1 and CDR2: SQVTM and ANQGSEA.

Sequencing input: naive CD8+ T cells from PBMCs. The rearrangement links TRBV29-1 to TRBJ2-1, with D unclear. The sequence was collected from a man aged 18-30 years in good health. Some clones in this sample may be carry-over from other donors' samples. CDR3 DNA: TGCAGCGTTGCTGGAGCTGAGAACAATGAGCAGTTCTTC. Protein: CSVAGAENNEQFF.